A selection of T cell receptor beta chains follows, all from one sample in a study of blood T cell repertoires in COVID-19. Measured with immunoSEQ multiplex PCR; TCRdb has only the in-frame clones, and not every one. The sample includes 95,000 to 110,000 clones, about 85% of them seen just once. Sequencing was performed on peripheral blood. These receptor sequences come from a man between 45 and 60 years old in a cohort sampled during active COVID-19. Each CDR3 is given with its conserved first and last residue. Each record gives: D gene, clone size, V gene, J gene, CDR3 DNA, CDR3 protein. The D gene is left open where the match is weak. The listing skips clone size in some rows; elsewhere it reads once, few, many or a size class.

NA	NA	TRBV10-3	TRBJ2-5	TGTGCCATCAGTCCAGCCGGGGTTGGGGAGACCCAGTACTTC	CAISPAGVGETQYF
TRBD2	NA	TRBV15	TRBJ2-3	TGTGCCACCAGCACAATAGCGGGGGGTAGTACAGATACGCAGTATTTT	CATSTIAGGSTDTQYF
NA	few	TRBV27	TRBJ1-2	TGTGCCAGCAGTTTCTCAGGGTTTTATGGCTACACCTTC	CASSFSGFYGYTF
TRBD1	NA	TRBV11-2	TRBJ1-4	TGTGCCAGCAGCATAATACAGGGGGATAAACTGTTTTTT	CASSIIQGDKLFF
TRBD1	once	TRBV6-5	TRBJ1-2	TGTGCCAGCAGCGCGGACAGGCAAGGGGCCTTC	CASSADRQGAF
TRBD1	NA	TRBV24-1	TRBJ2-1	TGTGCCACCAGTGACCCGGGACAGGGCTACAATGAGCAGTTCTTC	CATSDPGQGYNEQFF
NA	NA	TRBV7-8	TRBJ1-1	TGTGCCAGCACCCCAGGTCCGCAGAACACTGAAGCTTTCTTT	CASTPGPQNTEAFF
NA	NA	TRBV6-1	TRBJ1-6	TGTGCCAGCAGTGAATGGGCAGGGAGGTCACCCCTCCACTTT	CASSEWAGRSPLHF
TRBD1	NA	TRBV6-5	TRBJ2-3	TGTGCCAGCAGTTACCTAGGACAGGAGACAGATACGCAGTATTTT	CASSYLGQETDTQYF
NA	NA	TRBV3-1/TRBV3-2	TRBJ1-2	TGTGCCAGCAGCCCCCCGGGAAACAGGGCCAGGAGTGGCTACACCTTC	CASSPPGNRARSGYTF
NA	NA	TRBV21-1	TRBJ2-1	TGTGCCAGCAGCAAAGGCCCCCCGGACAGGGAATGGGTTTGTGGGAATGAGCAGTTCTTC	CASSKGPPDREWVCGNEQFF
TRBD1	NA	TRBV10-3	TRBJ1-2	TGTGCCTTATCCGGGACAGCCCATTATGGCTACACCTTC	CALSGTAHYGYTF
NA	NA	TRBV19	TRBJ2-5	TGTGCCAGTAGTACCCCCAGGCAACAAGAGACCCAGTACTTC	CASSTPRQQETQYF
NA	once	TRBV19	TRBJ2-6	TGTGCCAGTAGTAGGAGGGTGTCCTCTGGGGCCAACGTCCTGACTTTC	CASSRRVSSGANVLTF
TRBD2	NA	TRBV7-2	TRBJ2-7	TGTGCCAGCAGCAGCAACGCGGGGGGGGAGCAGTACTTC	CASSSNAGGEQYF
TRBD2	NA	TRBV19	TRBJ2-1	TGTGCCAGCACCCCAGCGGGGGCCGCTCTGGCCTACAATGAGCAGTTCTTC	CASTPAGAALAYNEQFF
NA	NA	TRBV6-5	TRBJ1-2	TGTGCCAGCAGTTACAAGGGAGCGGGTAACTATGGCTACACCTTC	CASSYKGAGNYGYTF
NA	NA	TRBV2	TRBJ2-2	TGTGCCAGCATTTGGGGACTGAACACCGGGGAGCTGTTTTTT	CASIWGLNTGELFF
NA	NA	TRBV5-6	TRBJ2-5	TGTGCCAGCAGCTTGGACGGGTCTGCGGAGACCCAGTACTTC	CASSLDGSAETQYF
NA	NA	TRBV5-1	TRBJ1-4	TGCGCCAGCAGCTTGAGTGCAGGTCCCAATGAAAAACTGTTTTTT	CASSLSAGPNEKLFF
NA	once	TRBV6-1	TRBJ2-3	TGTGCCAGCAGTGAAGCGGGACACCTCACAGATACGCAGTATTTT	CASSEAGHLTDTQYF
TRBD1	NA	TRBV7-2	TRBJ1-2	TGTGCCAGCAGATGGACAGGGCCGGATGGCTACACCTTC	CASRWTGPDGYTF
NA	NA	TRBV14	TRBJ1-4	TGTGCCAGCAGCCAAAGTCTCGCGTGGAGGAGCGAAAAACTGTTTTTT	CASSQSLAWRSEKLFF
NA	NA	TRBV6-1	TRBJ1-1	TGTGCCAGCAGTGAACTCTCTGGGCGTGGGGCTTTCTTT	CASSELSGRGAFF
TRBD1	NA	TRBV6-5	TRBJ1-5	TGTGCCGCCACAGGGGGCGTATATAGCAATCAGCCCCAGCATTTT	CAATGGVYSNQPQHF
NA	NA	TRBV21-1	TRBJ1-5	TGTGCCAGCAGCAAAACTCGGACACTCGGATATAGCAATCAGCCCCAGCATTTT	CASSKTRTLGYSNQPQHF
NA	once	TRBV3-1/TRBV3-2	TRBJ2-3	TGTGCCAGCAGCCAAGTAAAGGGGGGAGGGTCGCAGTATTTT	CASSQVKGGGSQYF
NA	NA	TRBV18	TRBJ2-6	TGTGCCAGCTCACTTACTCCGGGGGCCAACGTCCTGACTTTC	CASSLTPGANVLTF
TRBD1	NA	TRBV11-2	TRBJ1-5	TGTGCCAGCAGCTTAGGACAGGGTACTCAGCCCCAGCATTTT	CASSLGQGTQPQHF
NA	few	TRBV1	TRBJ2-2	TGCACCAGCAGTCGCGACTTAGCGGGACGGACGAACACCGGGGAGCTGTTTTTT	CTSSRDLAGRTNTGELFF
NA	NA	TRBV7-9	TRBJ1-2	TGTGCCAGCAGCTTACAGGGTACGGCGAGTAGCTATGGCTACACCTTC	CASSLQGTASSYGYTF
TRBD1	NA	TRBV18	TRBJ1-6	TGTGCCAGCTCCCCGGAGACAGGGTATAATTCACCCCTCCACTTT	CASSPETGYNSPLHF
NA	NA	TRBV7-8	TRBJ2-7	TGTGCCAGCAGTGGCAGGAACTTCTACGAGCAGTACTTC	CASSGRNFYEQYF
NA	NA	TRBV10-3	TRBJ1-5	TGTGCCATCAGTGAACGGGGGGGTAGCCAGCCCCAGCATTTT	CAISERGGSQPQHF
NA	NA	TRBV18	TRBJ2-6	TGTGCCAGCTCACTGCGACGACAGACCTCTGGGGCCAACGTCCTGACTTTC	CASSLRRQTSGANVLTF
TRBD1	once	TRBV18	TRBJ1-1	TGTGCCAGCTCACCCCTAGACAGGGCGGATAACACTGAAGCTTTCTTT	CASSPLDRADNTEAFF
NA	NA	TRBV7-2	TRBJ2-3	TGTGCCAGCAGCACCCAGGGGACCCGCACAGATACGCAGTATTTT	CASSTQGTRTDTQYF
NA	NA	TRBV24-1	TRBJ2-5	TGTGCCACCAGTGGAGGTTTTGAGAGGGATCAAGAGACCCAGTACTTC	CATSGGFERDQETQYF
TRBD2	NA	TRBV28	TRBJ2-1	TGTGCCAGCAGTCAGGGACTAGCGGATGTTTACAATGAGCAGTTCTTC	CASSQGLADVYNEQFF
TRBD1	NA	TRBV6-4	TRBJ1-1	TGTGCCAGCAGTGATCCCGACCCTCCCGGGACAGGGGGCTCCACTGAAGCTTTCTTT	CASSDPDPPGTGGSTEAFF
TRBD1	NA	TRBV15	TRBJ2-2	TGTGCCACCAGCTTCGACAGGGGGCGTACCGGGGAGCTGTTTTTT	CATSFDRGRTGELFF
NA	NA	TRBV2	TRBJ1-1	TGTGCCAGCAGCGAACAGGGAGGAGCTTTCTTT	CASSEQGGAFF
NA	NA	TRBV7-3	TRBJ1-1	TGTGCCAGCAGCTTAACCGGGGGGGCCACTGAAGCTTTCTTT	CASSLTGGATEAFF
NA	NA	TRBV18	TRBJ2-2	TGTGCCAGCTCAGGACAACAGAACACCGGGGAGCTGTTTTTT	CASSGQQNTGELFF
TRBD1	NA	TRBV27	TRBJ2-3	TGTGCCAGCAATCGGACAGGGATAGAGACAGATACGCAGTATTTT	CASNRTGIETDTQYF
TRBD1	few	TRBV5-1	TRBJ1-4	TGCGCCAGCCAGACAGGGGGCGGCGGAACTAATGAAAAACTGTTTTTT	CASQTGGGGTNEKLFF
NA	NA	TRBV5-1	TRBJ2-7	TGCGCCAGCAGCTTGGATAGTGAGCAACCCTACGAGCAGTACTTC	CASSLDSEQPYEQYF
TRBD1	few	TRBV6-2/TRBV6-3	TRBJ2-5	TGTGCCAGCAGTTACTCGGGTACAGGGGTAAACCTCCTATGGGAGACCCAGTACTTC	CASSYSGTGVNLLWETQYF
NA	few	TRBV4-3	TRBJ2-2	TGCGCCAGCAGCCAAGAAGCTCCCCCGAACACCGGGGAGCTGTTTTTT	CASSQEAPPNTGELFF